Shown below are 31 T cell receptor beta chains from a single sample sequenced in a study of blood T cell repertoires in COVID-19. Only in-frame clones appear in the TCRdb table, and some are missing; sequencing was by immunoSEQ multiplex PCR. The table lists 200,000 to 250,000 clones, about 81% of them singletons. Sequences were obtained from peripheral blood. The receptors stem from a woman of 80 years or more with COVID-19, enrolled during active disease.

The rearrangement joins TRBV7-5 to TRBJ1-1. TRBV7-5 is recorded as a pseudogene. CDR3 length: 15 residues. The chain's CDR3 is CARSFSPFMNTEAFF. CDR3 coding DNA: TGTGCCAGAAGCTTCTCCCCCTTTATGAACACTGAAGCTTTCTTT.

The chain recombines TRBV19 with TRBJ1-5, with 7 bases that match TRBD1. V was clipped by 7 bases and J by 1 base; unmatched bases: 7. This CDR3 contains 15 residues. Germline CDR1 LNHDA, CDR2 SQIVND (reference sequence). CDR3 coding DNA: TGTGCCAGTACCAAAGACAGGGTAAGCAATCAGCCCCAGCATTTT. Protein: CASTKDRVSNQPQHF.

In this sample, this clone turned up once. The V and J genes are TRBV6-2 or TRBV6-3 and TRBJ1-5, with D uncertain. The CDR3 is 14 amino acids. Germline assignment: CDR1 MNHEY and CDR2 SVGEGT. V was cut by 6 bases and J by 7 bases, with 16 bases left in between. The CDR3 is CASSHNGEGQPQHF. CDR3 bases: TGTGCCAGCAGCCACAACGGGGAAGGGCAGCCCCAGCATTTT.

The rearrangement joins TRBV7-2 to TRBJ2-5; 8 bases match TRBD2. The end of the DNA fits TRBJ2-7 better, so the J call may be wrong. The V gene's germline CDR1 is SGHTA and CDR2 FQGNSA. The CDR3 runs 17 residues. The CDR3 spells CASSLGAGARRAYEQYF. The CDR3 DNA reads as TGTGCCAGCAGCTTGGGAGCGGGAGCTCGCCGAGCCTACGAGCAGTACTTC.

This clone was counted a single time. The chain has TRBV25-1 and TRBJ1-6; D unclear. CDR3 length: 14 amino acids. Germline CDR1 MGHDK, CDR2 SYGVNS. Deletions cut 1 base from V and 5 bases from J, with 6 bases between. The CDR3: CASSESVNNSPLHF. DNA for the CDR3: TGTGCCAGCAGTGAATCCGTAAATAATTCACCCCTCCACTTT.

The chain employs TRBV7-9 and TRBJ2-7, with D maybe TRBD2 (6 bases). There are 14 residues in the CDR3. Germline lookup yields CDR1 SEHNR and CDR2 FQNEAQ (reference sequence). V dropped 5 bases and J dropped 2 bases, with 13 bases sitting between them. CDR3 DNA: TGTGCCAGCAGCGGGGGACGGACTACCTACGAGCAGTACTTC. Its translation is CASSGGRTTYEQYF. The full variable domain, completed using reference TRBV7-9 and TRBJ2-7, is DTGVSQNPRHKITKRGQNVTFRCDPISEHNRLYWYRQTLGQGPEFLTYFQNEAQLEKSRLLSDRFSAERPKGSFSTLEIQRTEQGDSAMYLCASSGGRTTYEQYFGPGTRLTVT.

The chain couples TRBV9 to TRBJ2-3, with D possibly TRBD2 on 6 matching bases. The V and J ends lost 2 bases and 6 bases respectively, with 13 bases between them. The CDR3 sequence is 14 residues long. CDR1 and CDR2 (germline): SGDLS, YYNGEE. The CDR3 region has the DNA TGTGCCAGCAGCGTCAGCGGGTTGGGGGATACGCAGTATTTT. Encoded protein: CASSVSGLGDTQYF.

V is TRBV4-2 and J is TRBJ2-1, with a possible D match to TRBD2 (5 bases). CDR1 and CDR2 from the germline V gene are LGHNA and YNFKEQ. This CDR3 has 13 amino acids. The ends were cut back, 3 bases at V and 9 bases at J, with 12 bases in the middle. CDR3 amino acids: CASSQPGRVEQFF. The DNA for the CDR3 is TGTGCCAGCAGCCAGCCCGGGCGGGTTGAGCAGTTCTTC.

The chain carries TRBV5-1 and TRBJ1-5, with 7 nucleotides matching TRBD1. The trim removed 4 bases at V and 4 bases at J, leaving 5 bases unmatched. CDR3 size: 14 residues. Germline values: CDR1 SGHRS, CDR2 YFSETQ. The CDR3 DNA follows: TGCGCCAGCAGCCCGGCAGGGGGAAATCAGCCCCAGCATTTT. It codes for CASSPAGGNQPQHF.

In this sample, this clone turned up a few times. This chain connects TRBV13 to TRBJ1-2; D unclear. The CDR3 extends over 12 amino acids. V lost 2 bases and J 7 bases, leaving 8 bases between the germline ends. CDR1 is PRHDT, CDR2 FYEKMQ, per germline (reference sequence). In nucleotides, the CDR3 is TGTGCCAGCAGCTTACGGGGTCGTGGCTACACCTTC. Translating gives CASSLRGRGYTF.

This clone appeared a few times. The V gene is TRBV28, the J gene TRBJ1-2, with a tentative D call TRBD1 (5 bases). Germline V CDR1 and CDR2: MDHEN, SYDVKM. Trimming left V 4 bases short and J 7 bases short, with 10 bases between. The CDR3 is 12 amino acids. In DNA, the CDR3 is TGTGCCAGCAGTTCAGGGATGGTTGGCTACACCTTC. It codes for CASSSGMVGYTF.

The chain joins TRBV4-1 to TRBJ1-2; 7 nucleotides agree with TRBD1. Germline lookup yields CDR1 MGHRA and CDR2 YSYEKL. CDR3 length: 14 amino acids. J gave up 4 bases and V 3 bases, and 5 bases lay outside the gene matches. Here the CDR3 DNA reads TGCGCCAGCAGCCATACAGGGGCACTCTATGGCTACACCTTC. It codes for CASSHTGALYGYTF.

The chain combines TRBV5-6 with TRBJ2-1, with D possibly matching TRBD1 (6 bases). The length of the CDR3 is 13 residues. V dropped 2 bases and J dropped 7 bases, with 10 bases sitting between them. Germline CDR1 is SGHDT and CDR2 is YYEEEE. The CDR3 DNA reads TGTGCCAGCAGCTTCACAGGGATTAATGAGCAGTTCTTC. Translation gives CASSFTGINEQFF.

This chain connects TRBV24-1 to TRBJ1-1; 9 bases are a match to TRBD1. Losses at the gene ends were 8 bases for V and 3 bases for J; bases not matched to a gene: 3. The CDR3 extends over 13 amino acids. The germline CDR1 and CDR2 sequences are KGHDR and SFDVKD. The CDR3 loop is CATKGQGDTEAFF. The CDR3 region has the DNA TGTGCCACCAAGGGACAGGGTGACACTGAAGCTTTCTTT.

With regard to this clone: This specimen includes other DNA sequences encoding the same CDR3. The chain links TRBV27 to TRBJ2-7, with a tentative D call TRBD2 (5 bases). Trimming removed 2 bases at V and 0 bases at J, with 8 bases between. Germline V gene sequence: CDR1 MNHEY, CDR2 SMNVEV (reference sequence). This CDR3 has 14 amino acids. The CDR3, as DNA: TGTGCCAGCAGTTTAAAGCGGAGCTCCTACGAGCAGTACTTC. Translating gives CASSLKRSSYEQYF.

The sample holds one count of this clone. The chain has TRBV2 and TRBJ1-2; D remains unclear. This CDR3 region has 15 residues. With 4 bases removed from V and 0 bases from J, the gap between germline ends came to 12 bases. Looked up from germline, CDR1 is SNHLY and CDR2 is FYNNEI. CDR3: CASSVYRSTNYGYTF. CDR3 coding DNA: TGTGCCAGCAGTGTGTACAGATCAACTAACTATGGCTACACCTTC.

The chain uses TRBV5-1 and TRBJ2-2; possibly TRBD1 for D (6 bases). The V gene's germline CDR1 is SGHRS and CDR2 YFSETQ. CDR3 size: 18 residues. V gave up 3 bases and J gave up 3 bases, with 21 bases separating them. CDR3 nucleotide sequence: TGCGCCAGCAGCTACACTCCGGGACATAGTTTTGACACCGGGGAGCTGTTTTTT. Protein product: CASSYTPGHSFDTGELFF.

The chain links TRBV4-2 to TRBJ2-7, with TRBD1 identical over 8 bases. The CDR3 length is 15 residues. CDR1 and CDR2 (germline): LGHNA, YNFKEQ. V shed 3 bases and J 6 bases; nucleotides not matched to a gene: 10. The CDR3 protein is CASSHKRGQAAEQYF. In DNA form, the CDR3 reads TGTGCCAGCAGCCATAAACGGGGACAGGCCGCCGAGCAGTACTTC.

The V call is TRBV10-1, the J call TRBJ2-3; TRBD2 aligns across 13 bases. Germline V CDR1 and CDR2: WNHNN, SYGVQD (reference sequence). The CDR3 has 16 amino acids. J gave up 0 bases and V 6 bases, and 3 bases lay outside the gene matches. Here the CDR3 reads CASSRTSGGSTDTQYF. The CDR3 region has the DNA TGCGCCAGCAGCCGGACTAGCGGGGGAAGCACAGATACGCAGTATTTT.

The chain uses TRBV2 and TRBJ1-2, with D hard to call. CDR1 SNHLY and CDR2 FYNNEI come from the germline V gene. The CDR3 runs to 13 residues. The V end lost 3 bases, the J end lost 4 bases, and 9 bases lay between the germline ends. The CDR3 nucleotides are TGTGCCAGCAGTGAGGGTCCGGGCTATGGCTACACCTTC. Translating it yields CASSEGPGYGYTF.

The chain recombines TRBV7-8 with TRBJ1-2, with 8 bases matching TRBD1. Per germline, CDR1 SGHVS and CDR2 FQNEAQ. V shed 4 bases, J shed 4 bases, and the junction held 14 bases outside the gene matches. This CDR3 contains 17 residues. CDR3 in amino acids: CASSSGPGGAQTYGYTF. CDR3 DNA sequence: TGTGCCAGCAGCTCGGGACCAGGGGGCGCACAAACCTATGGCTACACCTTC. The full variable domain, completed using reference TRBV7-8 and TRBJ1-2, is GAGVSQSPRYKVAKRGQDVALRCDPISGHVSLFWYQQALGQGPEFLTYFQNEAQLDKSGLPSDRFFAERPEGSVSTLKIQRTQQEDSAVYLCASSSGPGGAQTYGYTFGSGTRLTVV.

The chain is built from TRBV5-8 and TRBJ2-1; 7 bases align to TRBD1. The CDR3 sequence is 14 residues long. V shed 3 bases and J 2 bases; nucleotides not matched to a gene: 2. In germline, CDR1 is SGHTS, CDR2 YDEGEE. This CDR3 is CASSWDSPYNEQFF. The CDR3 coding sequence is TGTGCCAGCAGCTGGGACAGCCCCTACAATGAGCAGTTCTTC.

There are a few counts of this clone. This rearrangement joins TRBV18 to TRBJ2-3; possibly TRBD2 for D (5 bases). The germline V and J ends were trimmed by 4 bases and 1 base, with 21 bases remaining between them. The CDR3 spans 18 residues. Germline CDR1 KGHSH, CDR2 LQKENI. Written as DNA, the CDR3 is TGTGCCAGCTCACGACGACTAACCCGGCAGAGTGGCACAGATACGCAGTATTTT. This encodes CASSRRLTRQSGTDTQYF.

This clone was recorded once. The chain employs TRBV4-1 and TRBJ1-1; D may be TRBD1 (6 bases). The CDR3 covers 16 residues. Germline V gene data show CDR1 as MGHRA and CDR2 as YSYEKL. V gave up 4 bases and J gave up 0 bases, with 15 bases separating them. The CDR3 sequence is CASSRTGQPLNTEAFF. The CDR3 DNA follows: TGCGCCAGCAGCCGAACCGGACAGCCCTTGAACACTGAAGCTTTCTTT.

This chain connects TRBV24-1 to TRBJ1-2; no firm D call. CDR1 and CDR2 from the germline V gene are KGHDR and SFDVKD. The CDR3 extends over 12 amino acids. Between the trimmed V and J ends, which lost 3 bases and 6 bases, there was a span of 7 bases. The CDR3 bases are TGTGCCACCAGTGATCGTAGCGATGGCTACACCTTC. This translates into CATSDRSDGYTF.

The V gene is TRBV7-2, the J gene TRBJ2-7; 11 bases are a match to TRBD2. The CDR3 extends over 14 amino acids. V dropped 8 bases and J dropped 4; count of bases not matched to a gene: 7. Per germline, CDR1 SGHTA and CDR2 FQGNSA. In DNA, the CDR3 is TGTGCCAGCTCTCCGGGACTAGCGGCATACGAGCAGTACTTC. Amino acid sequence: CASSPGLAAYEQYF.

In its sample, this clone was seen once. The chain is built from TRBV18 and TRBJ1-6, with D unresolved. With 2 bases removed from V and 8 bases from J, the gap between germline ends came to 10 bases. This CDR3 region has 14 residues. Germline V gene lookup returns CDR1 KGHSH and CDR2 LQKENI. CDR3 residues: CASSPAPRDSPLHF. DNA of the CDR3: TGTGCCAGCTCACCAGCCCCCCGGGATTCACCCCTCCACTTT.

This clone was detected only once. The chain has TRBV4-1 and TRBJ2-7; 9 bases fit TRBD2. V trimming: 2 bases; J trimming: 0 bases; junction bases outside the gene matches: 5. The CDR3 runs 16 residues. Germline V lookup: CDR1 MGHRA, CDR2 YSYEKL. Here the CDR3 DNA reads TGCGCCAGCAGCCAACTACGACTAGCGGTCTCCTACGAGCAGTACTTC. It yields the protein CASSQLRLAVSYEQYF.

The chain links TRBV11-2 to TRBJ1-1; 7 bases fit TRBD1. The germline CDR1 and CDR2 sequences are SGHAT and FQNNGV. The CDR3 consists of 16 residues. V dropped 0 bases and J dropped 3; count of bases not matched to a gene: 7. CDR3 in amino acids: CASSLEIRGADTEAFF. DNA for the CDR3: TGTGCCAGCAGCTTAGAGATCAGGGGGGCGGACACTGAAGCTTTCTTT.

In this sample, this clone turned up once. This sequence joins TRBV13 and TRBJ2-7; 7 bases line up with TRBD1. This CDR3 comprises 15 residues. Germline CDR1 reads PRHDT; CDR2 reads FYEKMQ (reference sequence). The trim removed 5 bases at V and 0 bases at J, leaving 7 bases unmatched. The CDR3 DNA is TGTGCCAGCAGCCGCGACCGGGACAGCTCCTACGAGCAGTACTTC. Encoded protein: CASSRDRDSSYEQYF.

This clone was counted only a few times. The V gene is TRBV19, the J gene TRBJ1-2; the match to TRBD1 covers 9 bases. Looked up from germline, CDR1 is LNHDA and CDR2 is SQIVND (reference sequence). CDR3 size: 15 residues. The V and J ends lost 7 bases and 6 bases, in that order; junction bases with no gene match: 12. CDR3 protein: CASIPSDRGDHGYTF. CDR3 DNA sequence: TGTGCCAGTATCCCATCGGACAGGGGAGATCATGGCTACACCTTC.